The clone carrying this T cell receptor beta chain was observed a handful of times. The target antigen is unknown. Each CDR3 protein is one row after TCRdb ran MiXCR on the reads. The data hold 700,000 to 900,000 distinct CDR3 sequences, with about 28% observed a single time. Germline V gene lookup returns CDR1 ENHRY and CDR2 SYGVKD. The V end was cut by 5 bases, the J end by 4 bases, with 20 bases between. The CDR3 runs 16 residues. These data originate in a study of T cell repertoires in cytomegalovirus infection. The wider study: In the study, CMV epitopes included recently identified HLA-C-restricted and well-studied HLA-B-restricted ones. Matching HLA type, along with CMV infection, was indicated by public TCR beta signatures.

Points from the study as a whole: Clonotypes of TCR beta that were HLA-C-restricted and CMV-specific dominated the ex vivo response. Individuals carrying CMV plus the relevant HLA were identified by cumulative frequency of public TCR beta families.

The sequencing used cultured CD8+ T cells from PBMCs, collected from culture after CMV antigen stimulation. The TCR originated in a human donor in good health (CMV status not recorded). Some clones in this sample may be carry-over from other donors' samples. The V call is TRBV10-3, the J call TRBJ2-5; TRBD2 is a possible D gene (7 bases). The CDR3 DNA reads TGTGCCATCAGTAACTACGGAGGGGGGGCGAGAGAGACCCAGTACTTC. Its protein product is CAISNYGGGARETQYF.